The sequence of this T cell receptor (beta chain) was determined in a study of blood T cell repertoires in COVID-19. Repertoires were generated with immunoSEQ multiplex PCR, while TCRdb's copy carries only in-frame clones and drops some. Of approximately 300,000 clones in the sample, roughly nine tenths were seen once. Germline CDR1 and CDR2: SGHKS and YYEKEE (reference sequence). Trimming took off 0 bases at V and 2 bases at J, with 8 bases between the two ends. The CDR3 spans 14 residues. The TCR sequence derives from a woman in her thirties who had been exposed to COVID-19. What was sequenced was PBMCs or T cells enriched from blood (not recorded which). The rearrangement uses TRBV5-5 and TRBJ1-2, with D uncertain. In nucleotides, the CDR3 is TGTGCCAGCAGCTTGGGGACGGGGAACTATGGCTACACCTTC. Protein sequence: CASSLGTGNYGYTF.